A selection of T cell receptor beta chains follows, all from one sample in a study of T cells in Graves' hyperthyroidism and ophthalmopathy. TCRdb itself ran the multiplex PCR reads through MiXCR, one entry per CDR3 protein. The table shows 540,000 or so distinct CDR3 sequences, with 15% to 17% occurring only once. Source material: blood. The receptors shown here come from a woman aged 25 to 39 with Graves' hyperthyroidism. Each CDR3 is given with its conserved first and last residue. The D gene is left open where the match is weak. The size entry is marked missing in some rows and otherwise reads once, few, many or a size class.

J: TRBJ2-7; V: TRBV30; D: NA; size: many; length: 11; CDR3: CAWSVEERQYF; DNA: TGTGCCTGGAGTGTAGAAGAAAGGCAGTACTTC
J: TRBJ1-1; V: TRBV24-1; D: NA; size: NA; length: 13; CDR3: CATRGGRNTEAFF; DNA: TGTGCCACCAGGGGGGGACGAAACACTGAAGCTTTCTTT
J: TRBJ1-5; V: TRBV4-2; D: NA; size: NA; length: 15; CDR3: CASSQWEGSNQPQHF; DNA: TGTGCCAGCAGCCAATGGGAGGGGAGCAATCAGCCCCAGCATTTT
J: TRBJ2-7; V: TRBV3-1; D: NA; size: many; length: 16; CDR3: CASSQDLHSPGPEQYF; DNA: TGTGCCAGCAGCCAAGATCTGCATTCCCCAGGTCCCGAGCAGTACTTC
J: TRBJ2-1; V: TRBV20-1; D: NA; size: NA; length: 14; CDR3: CSASEGDAYNEQFF; DNA: TGCAGTGCTAGTGAGGGGGACGCCTACAATGAGCAGTTCTTC
J: TRBJ1-1; V: TRBV12-3/TRBV12-4; D: NA; size: few; length: 14; CDR3: CASSLQGGDTEAFF; DNA: TGTGCCAGCAGTTTACAGGGCGGGGACACTGAAGCTTTCTTT
J: TRBJ2-1; V: TRBV5-1; D: NA; size: many; length: 16; CDR3: CASSLVAASSYNEQFF; DNA: TGCGCCAGCAGCTTGGTTGCGGCCTCCTCCTACAATGAGCAGTTCTTC
J: TRBJ2-3; V: TRBV7-2; D: TRBD2; size: many; length: 16; CDR3: CASSFGGGAGVDTQYF; DNA: TGTGCCAGCAGCTTCGGGGGGGGAGCGGGAGTAGATACGCAGTATTTT
J: TRBJ2-7; V: TRBV6-1; D: NA; size: many; length: 15; CDR3: CASSISPDNSYEQYF; DNA: TGTGCCAGCAGTATCTCGCCCGACAACTCCTACGAGCAGTACTTC
J: TRBJ2-1; V: TRBV4-3; D: TRBD2; size: few; length: 17; CDR3: CASSQEPAASGGDEQFF; DNA: TGCGCCAGCAGCCAAGAACCCGCGGCTAGCGGAGGGGATGAGCAGTTCTTC
J: TRBJ2-5; V: TRBV20-1; D: NA; size: few; length: 15; CDR3: CSARDLAGGKETQYF; DNA: TGCAGTGCTAGAGATCTGGCAGGGGGGAAAGAGACCCAGTACTTC
J: TRBJ2-1; V: TRBV12-3/TRBV12-4; D: TRBD2; size: NA; length: 15; CDR3: CASSSSRDYRNEQFF; DNA: TGTGCCAGCAGTTCGTCCCGGGACTACAGGAATGAGCAGTTCTTC
J: TRBJ1-4; V: TRBV20-1; D: NA; size: few; length: 13; CDR3: CSALQKTNEKLFF; DNA: TGCAGTGCTCTACAAAAGACTAATGAAAAACTGTTTTTT
J: TRBJ1-1; V: TRBV9; D: NA; size: many; length: 12; CDR3: CASSAYQGEAFF; DNA: TGTGCCAGCAGCGCGTACCAGGGGGAAGCTTTCTTT
J: TRBJ2-1; V: TRBV6-1; D: NA; size: many; length: 13; CDR3: CASSWEMINEQFF; DNA: TGTGCCAGCAGTTGGGAGATGATCAATGAGCAGTTCTTC
J: TRBJ2-7; V: TRBV19; D: NA; size: NA; length: 12; CDR3: CASSIRRGEQYF; DNA: TGTGCCAGTAGTATCAGGCGGGGCGAGCAGTACTTC
J: TRBJ2-1; V: TRBV20-1; D: NA; size: many; length: 16; CDR3: CSAEAWGREIYNEQFF; DNA: TGCAGTGCCGAGGCCTGGGGCAGGGAAATCTACAATGAGCAGTTCTTC
J: TRBJ2-7; V: TRBV6-5; D: TRBD1; size: many; length: 16; CDR3: CASSYGTGGVPYEQYF; DNA: TGTGCCAGCAGTTACGGGACAGGGGGCGTCCCCTACGAGCAGTACTTC
J: TRBJ2-2; V: TRBV6-5; D: NA; size: few; length: 13; CDR3: CASSYSLNGELFF; DNA: TGTGCCAGCAGTTACTCTCTAAACGGGGAGCTGTTTTTT